Below, 7 T cell receptor beta chains from the same sample are listed, as sequenced in a study of CD8 T cells in ankylosing spondylitis (dated by TCRdb to about 2017). Receptor libraries were prepared by 5' RACE. TCRdb records Illumina HiSeq 2500 as the sequencer. TCRdb reran the public reads through fastp at Q25 and MiXCR, keeping productive beta chains. Each entry merges the rows of one CDR3 protein and shows their most common DNA and genes. The sample data list a few hundred thousand distinct CDR3 sequences, and approximately 22% of these were observed just once. The top ten hold about an eighth of the sample. The sample comprised blood, either unsorted or a sorted T cell fraction (not recorded which). All receptors come from a male donor with ankylosing spondylitis or in good health (not recorded which).

This clonotype was found a few times. The rearrangement joins TRBV11-2 to TRBJ2-7; D might be TRBD2 (5 bases). The CDR3 totals 14 residues. Germline V CDR1 and CDR2: SGHAT, FQNNGV. V dropped 4 bases and J dropped 5 bases, with 15 bases sitting between them. CDR3 amino acids: CASSWLGLVNEQYF. The CDR3 nucleotides read TGTGCCAGCAGCTGGCTCGGACTGGTGAACGAGCAGTACTTC.

The rearrangement uses TRBV2 and TRBJ2-3; D is unclear. Looked up from germline, CDR1 is SNHLY and CDR2 is FYNNEI. The CDR3 totals 16 residues. Trimming removed 3 bases at V and 4 bases at J, with 17 bases between. In DNA, the CDR3 is TGTGCCAGCAGTGATCCGACCGCGCCTGGGGCAGATACGCAGTATTTT. It translates to CASSDPTAPGADTQYF.

In its sample, this clonotype was seen many times. This rearrangement joins TRBV12-3 or TRBV12-4 to TRBJ1-5, with D unclear. The CDR3 totals 12 residues. V was pared by 0 bases and J by 4 bases, with 1 base between. CDR3 sequence: CASSLANQPQHF. In DNA, the CDR3 is TGTGCCAGCAGTTTAGCTAATCAGCCCCAGCATTTT.

This clonotype was seen a handful of times. The rearrangement joins TRBV11-2 to TRBJ2-7; perhaps TRBD2 as D (5 bases). Germline CDR1 SGHAT, CDR2 FQNNGV. The CDR3 loop spans 15 amino acids. V lost 5 bases, J lost 5 bases, and 19 bases lay in between. The CDR3 nucleotides are TGTGCCAGCAGCCGAGCTCGGGGATTTTACCACGAGCAGTACTTC. This encodes CASSRARGFYHEQYF.

The V call is TRBV4-1, the J call TRBJ1-1; D is ambiguous. Germline lookup yields CDR1 MGHRA and CDR2 YSYEKL. Trimming took 1 base from V and 8 from J, leaving 11 bases between them. CDR3 size: 13 residues. The CDR3 DNA reads TGCGCCAGCAGCCAAGGGACCCCCGGGGAAGCTTTCTTT. It codes for CASSQGTPGEAFF.

CDR3 sequence: CASSLIAGGRYEQFF. CDR3 nucleotide sequence: TGTGCCAGCAGCCTAATAGCGGGGGGCCGATACGAGCAGTTCTTC. The J gene is TRBJ2-1, the V gene TRBV7-9; TRBD2 agrees at 10 bases. This CDR3 region has 15 residues. Unmatched junction bases numbered 11, after V lost 5 bases and J lost 10 bases. Germline CDR1 and CDR2: SEHNR and FQNEAQ (reference sequence).

V usage is TRBV12-3 or TRBV12-4 and J usage is TRBJ2-5; 9 nucleotides align to TRBD2. This CDR3 region has 15 residues. Trimming removed 0 bases from V and 5 bases from J; junction bases left unmatched: 4. The CDR3, as DNA: TGTGCCAGCAGTTTAGCCCGGACTAGCGTCGAGACCCAGTACTTC. This encodes CASSLARTSVETQYF.